This T cell receptor (beta chain) stems from a study of long-term antiretroviral therapy in people with HIV. Study-wide results and caveats: Dominance of pre-ART expanded clones persisted, fluctuating and often declining after ART.

Of note for this clone: Its antigen is still unknown.

The junction had 13 bases not matched to a gene; V was cut back by 6 bases and J by 15 bases. The CDR3 sequence is 13 residues long. Germline V lookup: CDR1 MDHEN, CDR2 SYDVKM. Before they underwent DNA extraction, samples held roughly 0.9-11 million cryopreserved PBMC. The assay, immunoSEQ v3.0, was run at survey level. The repertoire was sequenced with immunoSEQ multiplex PCR; TCRdb's copy has only in-frame clones and lacks some. Among more than 25,000 clones listed, roughly 80% were seen once. The sequence derives from a middle-aged man with HIV. The chain uses TRBV28 and TRBJ1-5; TRBD1 agrees at 8 bases. This specimen consisted of unsorted PBMCs, obtained 3 years after starting antiretroviral therapy. The CDR3 here is CASSRSMTGDLHF. CDR3 coding DNA: TGTGCCAGCAGCCGATCAATGACAGGGGACTTGCATTTT. Drawing the rest from reference TRBV28 and TRBJ1-5, the complete variable domain is DVKVTQSSRYLVKRTGEKVFLECVQDMDHENMFWYRQDPGLGLRLIYFSYDVKMKEKGDIPEGYSVSREKKERFSLILESASTNQTSMYLCASSRSMTGDLHFGDGTRLSIL.